The next 22 T cell receptor beta chains were all read from a single sample in a study of OX40 agonist ivuxolimab in advanced cancers. Libraries were prepared by immunoSEQ multiplex PCR; TCRdb keeps only in-frame clonotypes and omits some of them. The data show approximately 72,000 clones, with 85% to 90% seen just once and 0.86% held by the top ten. The sequences come from CD4+ or CD8+ T cells sorted from blood, collected in a trial of the OX40 agonist ivuxolimab. The origin of the receptors is an adult with an advanced solid tumor such as melanoma, head and neck, liver or kidney cancer.

The chain has TRBV7-9 and TRBJ2-7; TRBD1 aligns across 8 bases. The germline gives CDR1 SEHNR, CDR2 FQNEAQ (reference sequence). Trimming at V came to 2 bases and at J to 5 bases, leaving 5 bases not matched to a gene. The CDR3 runs to 14 residues. CDR3 loop: CASSLTQGDNEQYF. As DNA, the CDR3 is TGTGCCAGCAGCTTAACACAGGGGGATAACGAGCAGTACTTC.

The chain uses TRBV28 and TRBJ1-1; 10 bases are shared with TRBD1. This CDR3 is built from 15 residues. After removal of 6 bases from V and 4 bases from J, the junction contained 8 bases not matched to a gene. Per germline, CDR1 MDHEN and CDR2 SYDVKM. The CDR3 sequence: CASSQDRGRGTEAFF. CDR3 sequence (DNA): TGTGCCAGCAGCCAAGACAGGGGGCGAGGCACTGAAGCTTTCTTT.

The chain has TRBV5-1 and TRBJ2-1; the D is unclear. The germline gives CDR1 SGHRS, CDR2 YFSETQ. Trimming removed 1 base from V and 8 bases from J, with 10 bases in between. This CDR3 region has 13 residues. CDR3 nucleotide sequence: TGCGCCAGCAGCTTGTTCCCCTTAGATGAGCAGTTCTTC. Translation gives CASSLFPLDEQFF.

The chain employs TRBV27 and TRBJ2-1, with D perhaps TRBD1 (5 bases). Trimming took 6 bases from V and 10 from J, leaving 10 bases between them. Germline CDR1 MNHEY, CDR2 SMNVEV (reference sequence). This CDR3 is 11 amino acids long. The CDR3 DNA sequence: TGTGCCAGCAGGCAGGGCTTCGAGCAGTTCTTC. This encodes CASRQGFEQFF.

The chain couples TRBV28 to TRBJ2-7; 9 nucleotides line up with TRBD1. The germline V gene has CDR1 MDHEN and CDR2 SYDVKM. The J segment lost 0 bases and the V segment lost 7 bases, leaving 7 bases of the junction unmatched. The CDR3 totals 15 residues. CDR3 region: CASNPPGQGSYEQYF. The DNA of the CDR3 is TGTGCCAGCAACCCGCCGGGACAGGGCTCCTACGAGCAGTACTTC.

The genes are TRBV18 and TRBJ1-1, with TRBD1 matching 9 bases. Trimming cost V 4 bases and J 4 bases; bases outside gene matches: 4. There are 14 residues in the CDR3. Germline V gene lookup returns CDR1 KGHSH and CDR2 LQKENI. CDR3 loop: CASSLQGASTEAFF. The CDR3 DNA follows: TGTGCCAGCTCACTACAGGGGGCTAGCACTGAAGCTTTCTTT.

The gene calls are TRBV5-4 and TRBJ2-7; possibly TRBD2 for D (6 bases). The CDR3 has 14 residues. CDR1 and CDR2 from the germline V gene are SGHNT and YYREEE (reference sequence). V was clipped by 2 bases and J by 2 bases, with 11 bases between them. CDR3 sequence: CASSFGSSTYEQYF. CDR3 bases: TGTGCCAGCAGCTTCGGGAGTTCCACCTACGAGCAGTACTTC.

J is TRBJ2-7 and V is TRBV6-5; D remains unclear. This CDR3 spans 12 amino acids. Trimming took off 7 bases at V and 6 bases at J, with 13 bases between the two ends. The germline gives CDR1 MNHEY, CDR2 SVGAGI. CDR3 residues: CASTTPLSEQYF. The CDR3 coding sequence is TGTGCCAGCACCACTCCCCTCTCCGAGCAGTACTTC.

This clone came up a few times. The chain couples TRBV5-4 to TRBJ1-1; possible D gene TRBD1, 6 bases. The V gene lost 0 bases and the J gene lost 6 bases, with 15 bases spanning the gap. Germline CDR1 SGHNT, CDR2 YYREEE (reference sequence). The CDR3 runs to 15 residues. DNA for the CDR3: TGTGCCAGCAGCTTGGGTGGGCAGGGGTCCGCTGAAGCTTTCTTT. Translating it yields CASSLGGQGSAEAFF. Drawing the rest from reference TRBV5-4 and TRBJ1-1, the complete variable domain is ETGVTQSPTHLIKTRGQQVTLRCSSQSGHNTVSWYQQALGQGPQFIFQYYREEENGRGNFPPRFSGLQFPNYSSELNVNALELDDSALYLCASSLGGQGSAEAFFGQGTRLTVV.

The V call is TRBV4-2, the J call TRBJ2-7, with D perhaps matching TRBD1 (6 bases). Trimming cost V 4 bases and J 0 bases, with 13 bases left between them. This CDR3 comprises 15 residues. Germline V lookup: CDR1 LGHNA, CDR2 YNFKEQ. The CDR3 reads CASSPRQESSYEQYF. CDR3 DNA sequence: TGTGCCAGCAGCCCCCGACAGGAGAGCTCCTACGAGCAGTACTTC.

The chain has TRBV30 and TRBJ2-1; D gene ambiguous. This CDR3 is 12 amino acids long. V shed 1 base and J shed 3 bases, with 4 bases lying between them. Germline V gene lookup returns CDR1 GTSNPN and CDR2 SVGIG (reference sequence). CDR3 in amino acids: CAWSGVYNEQFF. The CDR3 region has the DNA TGTGCCTGGAGTGGCGTCTACAATGAGCAGTTCTTC.

J is TRBJ2-7 and V is TRBV5-1, with 9 bases identical to TRBD2. The CDR3 totals 16 residues. Germline CDR1 and CDR2: SGHRS and YFSETQ. J lost 0 bases, V lost 0 bases, and 4 bases had no gene match. The CDR3 spells CASSLAVSGSSYEQYF. Written as DNA, the CDR3 is TGCGCCAGCAGCTTGGCCGTTAGCGGGAGCTCCTACGAGCAGTACTTC.

The chain employs TRBV7-2 and TRBJ1-5; no clear D gene. This CDR3 comprises 13 residues. The germline V gene encodes CDR1 SGHTA and CDR2 FQGNSA. The V end lost 1 base, the J end lost 3 bases, and 4 bases lay between the germline ends. CDR3: CASSLGANQPQHF. The CDR3 DNA follows: TGTGCCAGCAGCTTAGGGGCCAATCAGCCCCAGCATTTT.

The chain recombines TRBV9 with TRBJ1-2; no clear D gene. Deletions cut 3 bases from V and 8 bases from J, with 14 bases between. In germline, CDR1 is SGDLS, CDR2 YYNGEE. This CDR3 region has 13 residues. CDR3 coding DNA: TGTGCCAGCAGCGAGGCGCCCACAAGCGGCTACACCTTC. Protein product: CASSEAPTSGYTF.

The chain is built from TRBV4-1 and TRBJ1-2, with no clear D. V was cut by 1 base and J by 7 bases, with 7 bases left in between. The CDR3 spans 12 residues. Looked up from germline, CDR1 is MGHRA and CDR2 is YSYEKL. DNA for the CDR3: TGCGCCAGCAGCCAAGGGCTAGGTGGCTACACCTTC. The encoded protein is CASSQGLGGYTF.

This chain connects TRBV6-5 to TRBJ2-1; 7 nucleotides agree with TRBD2. This CDR3 contains 15 residues. V shed 10 bases and J 3 bases; nucleotides not matched to a gene: 12. In germline, CDR1 is MNHEY, CDR2 SVGAGI. The CDR3 loop reads CATDPRRGDYNEQFF. Here the CDR3 DNA reads TGTGCCACCGATCCGCGACGGGGGGACTACAATGAGCAGTTCTTC.

This clone was detected only once. The chain recombines TRBV7-2 with TRBJ1-4; no clear D. Trimming took 5 bases from V and 8 from J, leaving 9 bases between them. Germline CDR1 SGHTA, CDR2 FQGNSA. CDR3 size: 12 residues. CDR3 loop: CASSPGLEKLFF. The CDR3 DNA reads as TGTGCCAGCAGCCCCGGGTTGGAAAAACTGTTTTTT.

The gene calls are TRBV6-1 and TRBJ1-6; TRBD1 agrees at 8 bases. With 10 bases clipped from V and 5 bases from J, the junction kept 10 bases outside the gene matches. The germline V gene encodes CDR1 MNHNS and CDR2 SASEGT. CDR3 length equals 15 residues. The DNA for the CDR3 is TGTGCCACCTCAATCCGGGACAGGAATAATTCACCCCTCCACTTT. Its protein is CATSIRDRNNSPLHF.

The chain has TRBV4-1 and TRBJ1-5; a possible D gene is TRBD1 (6 bases). The germline CDR1 and CDR2 sequences are MGHRA and YSYEKL. Between the trimmed V and J ends, which lost 0 bases and 5 bases, there was a span of 11 bases. The CDR3 is 15 amino acids. Written as DNA, the CDR3 is TGCGCCAGCAGCCAAGACAGAGGGGGGCATCAGCCCCAGCATTTT. Translated, it gives CASSQDRGGHQPQHF.

This rearrangement joins TRBV7-9 to TRBJ2-1, with 7 positions matching TRBD2. Trimming at V came to 1 base and at J to 7 bases, leaving 7 bases not matched to a gene. CDR1 and CDR2 (germline): SEHNR, FQNEAQ (reference sequence). The CDR3 has 15 residues. CDR3 sequence: CASSLVAGAVNEQFF. CDR3 DNA: TGTGCCAGCAGCTTAGTCGCGGGAGCTGTGAATGAGCAGTTCTTC.

The rearrangement uses TRBV29-1 and TRBJ2-3; TRBD1 matches 8 bases. Germline trimming cut 7 bases from V and 1 base from J; bases unmatched to any gene: 10. The germline CDR1 and CDR2 sequences are SQVTM and ANQGSEA. This CDR3 has 15 residues. The CDR3 bases are TGCAGCGGGCAAAGATCGGGACAGGGCACAGATACGCAGTATTTT. Protein product: CSGQRSGQGTDTQYF.

The genes are TRBV11-1 and TRBJ2-6; no reliable D call. Germline CDR1 and CDR2: SGHAT and FQDESV (reference sequence). This CDR3 is built from 15 residues. Trimming took off 1 base at V and 0 bases at J, with 4 bases between the two ends. DNA for the CDR3: TGTGCCAGCAGCTTAGGTCTCTCTGGGGCCAACGTCCTGACTTTC. Its protein is CASSLGLSGANVLTF.